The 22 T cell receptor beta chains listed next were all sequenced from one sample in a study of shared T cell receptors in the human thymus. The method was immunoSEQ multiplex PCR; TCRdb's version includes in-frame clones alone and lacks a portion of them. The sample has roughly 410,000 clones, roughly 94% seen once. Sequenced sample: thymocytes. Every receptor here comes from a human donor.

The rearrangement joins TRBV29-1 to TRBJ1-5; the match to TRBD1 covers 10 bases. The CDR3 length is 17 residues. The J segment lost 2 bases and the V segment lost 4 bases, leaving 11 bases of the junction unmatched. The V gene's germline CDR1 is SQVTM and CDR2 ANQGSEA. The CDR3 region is CSVAGTGESFRNQPQHF. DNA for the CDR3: TGCAGCGTTGCCGGGACAGGGGAATCGTTTCGCAATCAGCCCCAGCATTTT.

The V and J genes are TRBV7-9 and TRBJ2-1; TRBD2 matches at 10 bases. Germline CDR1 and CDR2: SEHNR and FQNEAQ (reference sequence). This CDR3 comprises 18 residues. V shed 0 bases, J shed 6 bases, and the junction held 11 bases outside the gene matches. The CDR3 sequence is CASSLAQFASGSPNEQFF. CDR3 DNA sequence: TGTGCCAGCAGCTTAGCGCAATTCGCTAGCGGGAGTCCCAATGAGCAGTTCTTC.

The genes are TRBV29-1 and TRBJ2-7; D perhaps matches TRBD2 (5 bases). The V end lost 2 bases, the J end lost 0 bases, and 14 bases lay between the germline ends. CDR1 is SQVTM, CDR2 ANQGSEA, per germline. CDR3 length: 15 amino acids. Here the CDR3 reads CSVEFRQRFSYEQYF. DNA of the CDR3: TGCAGCGTTGAATTTCGGCAGCGGTTCTCCTACGAGCAGTACTTC.

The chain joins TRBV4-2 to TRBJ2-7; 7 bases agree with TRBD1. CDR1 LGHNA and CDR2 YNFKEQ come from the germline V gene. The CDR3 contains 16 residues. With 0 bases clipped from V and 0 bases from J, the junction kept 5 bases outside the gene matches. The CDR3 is CASSQDQGQLSYEQYF. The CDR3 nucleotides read TGTGCCAGCAGCCAAGATCAGGGACAGCTCTCCTACGAGCAGTACTTC.

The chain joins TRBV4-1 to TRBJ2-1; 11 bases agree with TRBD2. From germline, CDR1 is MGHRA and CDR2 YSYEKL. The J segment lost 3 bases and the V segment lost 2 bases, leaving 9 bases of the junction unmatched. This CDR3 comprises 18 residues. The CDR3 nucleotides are TGCGCCAGCAGCCAAAGCCGCTTGACTAGCGGGAACTACAATGAGCAGTTCTTC. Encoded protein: CASSQSRLTSGNYNEQFF.

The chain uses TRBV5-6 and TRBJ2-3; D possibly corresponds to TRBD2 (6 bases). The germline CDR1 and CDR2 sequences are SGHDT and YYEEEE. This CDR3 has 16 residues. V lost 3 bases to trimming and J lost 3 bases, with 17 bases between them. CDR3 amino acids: CASSSPGLSATDTQYF. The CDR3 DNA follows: TGTGCCAGCAGCTCCCCGGGACTGAGTGCGACAGATACGCAGTATTTT.

The CDR3: CASSLFDGGGGFRTQYF. Here the CDR3 DNA reads TGTGCCAGCAGCTTATTTGATGGGGGAGGTGGGTTTCGGACCCAGTACTTC. V is TRBV7-2 and J is TRBJ2-5, with D tentatively TRBD2 (6 bases). Germline V gives CDR1 SGHTA, CDR2 FQGNSA. Trimming removed 2 bases from V and 7 bases from J, with 23 bases in between. The CDR3 length is 17 residues.

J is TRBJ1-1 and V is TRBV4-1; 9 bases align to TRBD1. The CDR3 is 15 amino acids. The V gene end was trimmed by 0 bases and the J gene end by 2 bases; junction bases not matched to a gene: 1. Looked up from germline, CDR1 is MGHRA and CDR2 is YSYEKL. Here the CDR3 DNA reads TGCGCCAGCAGCCAAGAAACAGGGGGCAACACTGAAGCTTTCTTT. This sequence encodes CASSQETGGNTEAFF.

The CDR3 DNA follows: TGTGCCAGCAGTCGGACTAGCGGGAGGAGGGAGCTGTTTTTT. It yields the protein CASSRTSGRRELFF. The rearrangement links TRBV6-5 to TRBJ2-2, with 14 bases fitting TRBD2. Unmatched junction bases numbered 2, after V lost 5 bases and J lost 9 bases. CDR3 length equals 14 residues. Germline V gene sequence: CDR1 MNHEY, CDR2 SVGAGI.

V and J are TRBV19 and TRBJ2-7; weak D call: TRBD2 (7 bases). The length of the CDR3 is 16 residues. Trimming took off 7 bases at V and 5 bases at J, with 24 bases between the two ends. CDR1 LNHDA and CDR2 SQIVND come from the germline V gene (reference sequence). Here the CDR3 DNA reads TGTGCCAGTACAACTCGATCAGGGGAGGGTCTTGACGAGCAGTACTTC. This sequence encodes CASTTRSGEGLDEQYF.

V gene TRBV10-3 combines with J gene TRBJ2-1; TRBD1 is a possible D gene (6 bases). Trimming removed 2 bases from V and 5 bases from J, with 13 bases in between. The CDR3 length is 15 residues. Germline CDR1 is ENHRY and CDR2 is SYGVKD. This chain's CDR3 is CAISEHRVGDNEQFF. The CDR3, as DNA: TGTGCCATCAGTGAGCACAGGGTGGGCGACAATGAGCAGTTCTTC.

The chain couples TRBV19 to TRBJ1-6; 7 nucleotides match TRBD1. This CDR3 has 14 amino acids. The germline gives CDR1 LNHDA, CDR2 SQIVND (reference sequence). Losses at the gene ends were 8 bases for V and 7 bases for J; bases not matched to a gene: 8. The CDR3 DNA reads TGTGCCAGTGGACAGGATAGGTGGAATTCACCCCTCCACTTT. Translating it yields CASGQDRWNSPLHF.

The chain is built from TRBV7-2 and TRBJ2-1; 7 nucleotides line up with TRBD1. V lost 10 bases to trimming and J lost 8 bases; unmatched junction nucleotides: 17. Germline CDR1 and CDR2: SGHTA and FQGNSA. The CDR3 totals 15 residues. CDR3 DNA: TGTGCCATCCTACTGACAGGGAACTCATACTATGAGCAGTTCTTC. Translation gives CAILLTGNSYYEQFF.

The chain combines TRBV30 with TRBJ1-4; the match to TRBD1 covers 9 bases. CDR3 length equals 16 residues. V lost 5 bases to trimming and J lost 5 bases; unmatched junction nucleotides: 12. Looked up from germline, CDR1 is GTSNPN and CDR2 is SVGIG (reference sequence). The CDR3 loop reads CAWVPPDRGKNEKLFF. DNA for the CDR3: TGTGCCTGGGTACCTCCGGACAGGGGCAAGAATGAAAAACTGTTTTTT.

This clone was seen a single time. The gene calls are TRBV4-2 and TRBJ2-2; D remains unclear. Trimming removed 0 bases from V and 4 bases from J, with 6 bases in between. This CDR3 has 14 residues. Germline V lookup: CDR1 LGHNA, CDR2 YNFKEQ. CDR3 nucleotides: TGTGCCAGCAGCCAAGATCGCCTCACCGGGGAGCTGTTTTTT. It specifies CASSQDRLTGELFF.

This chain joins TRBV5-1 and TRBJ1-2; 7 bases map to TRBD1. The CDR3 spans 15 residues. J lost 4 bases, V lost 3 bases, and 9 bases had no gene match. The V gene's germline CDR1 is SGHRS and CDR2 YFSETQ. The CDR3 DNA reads TGCGCCAGCAGCTCCCAGGGGGAGGCTCTCTATGGCTACACCTTC. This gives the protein CASSSQGEALYGYTF.

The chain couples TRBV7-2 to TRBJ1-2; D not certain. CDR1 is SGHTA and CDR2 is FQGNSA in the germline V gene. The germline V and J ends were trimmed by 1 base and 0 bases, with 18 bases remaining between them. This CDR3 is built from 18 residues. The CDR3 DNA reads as TGTGCCAGCAGCTTAGGGGCACGATCCCCCAGCCCTAACTATGGCTACACCTTC. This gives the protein CASSLGARSPSPNYGYTF. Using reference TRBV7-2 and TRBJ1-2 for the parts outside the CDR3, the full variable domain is GAGVSQSPSNKVTEKGKDVELRCDPISGHTALYWYRQSLGQGLEFLIYFQGNSAPDKSGLPSDRFSAERTGGSVSTLTIQRTQQEDSAVYLCASSLGARSPSPNYGYTFGSGTRLTVV.

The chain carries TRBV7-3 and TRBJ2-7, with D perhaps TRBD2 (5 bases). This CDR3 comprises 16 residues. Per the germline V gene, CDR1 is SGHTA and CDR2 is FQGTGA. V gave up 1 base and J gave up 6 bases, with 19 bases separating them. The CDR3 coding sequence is TGTGCCAGCAGCTTAAGGCCAGCAGGAGGACGGGCCGAGCAGTACTTC. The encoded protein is CASSLRPAGGRAEQYF.

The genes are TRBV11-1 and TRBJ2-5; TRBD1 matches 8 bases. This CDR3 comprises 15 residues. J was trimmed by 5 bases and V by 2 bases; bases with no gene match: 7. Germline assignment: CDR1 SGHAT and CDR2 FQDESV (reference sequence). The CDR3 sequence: CASSLRQGHWETQYF. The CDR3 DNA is TGTGCCAGCAGCTTACGACAGGGGCACTGGGAGACCCAGTACTTC.

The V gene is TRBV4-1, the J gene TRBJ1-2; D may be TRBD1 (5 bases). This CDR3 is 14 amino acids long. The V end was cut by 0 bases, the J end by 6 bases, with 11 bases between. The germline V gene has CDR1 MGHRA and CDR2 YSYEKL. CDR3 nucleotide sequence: TGCGCCAGCAGCCAAGATCGGACACCTGATGGCTACACCTTC. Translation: CASSQDRTPDGYTF.

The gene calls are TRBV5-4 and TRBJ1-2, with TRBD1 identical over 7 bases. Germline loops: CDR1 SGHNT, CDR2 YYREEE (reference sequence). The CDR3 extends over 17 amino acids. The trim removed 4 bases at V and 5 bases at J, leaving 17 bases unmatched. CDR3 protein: CASSPGQTPLIAYGYTF. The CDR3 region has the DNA TGTGCCAGCAGCCCGGGACAGACACCGCTAATAGCTTATGGCTACACCTTC.

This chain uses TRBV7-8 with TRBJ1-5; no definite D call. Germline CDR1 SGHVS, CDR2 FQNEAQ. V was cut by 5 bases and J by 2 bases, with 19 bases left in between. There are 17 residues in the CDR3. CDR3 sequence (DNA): TGTGCCAGCAGCCATATCATCGAGCCTCCAGGCAATCAGCCCCAGCATTTT. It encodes CASSHIIEPPGNQPQHF.